Below are 13 T cell receptor beta chains sequenced from a single sample in a study of cytomegalovirus exposure and HLA in healthy donors. It was with 60 Vbeta and 13 Jbeta primers that the PCR ran. The assay was immunoSEQ multiplex PCR, and TCRdb's table has in-frame clones only and misses some. The sample holds 150,000 to 250,000 clones; 85% are singletons and the top ten take under 3%. The sample comprised PBMCs. The receptors were gathered from a woman aged 45 to 65 in good health and CMV-seronegative.

This chain joins TRBV6-1 and TRBJ1-1, with D tentatively TRBD1 (5 bases). This CDR3 has 14 residues. Germline V gives CDR1 MNHNS, CDR2 SASEGT. The V end was cut by 1 base, the J end by 6 bases, with 12 bases between. Written as DNA, the CDR3 is TGTGCCAGCAGTGAAGTTGGCAGGGCTTCTGAAGCTTTCTTT. It translates to CASSEVGRASEAFF.

The genes are TRBV11-3 and TRBJ1-3; 8 bases match TRBD1. Trimming at V came to 10 bases and at J to 8 bases, leaving 10 bases not matched to a gene. The CDR3 extends over 13 amino acids. In germline, CDR1 is SGHNT, CDR2 YENEEA. The CDR3 nucleotides are TGTGCCATCTGGGACAGGCTACGAGACACCATATATTTT. Residues: CAIWDRLRDTIYF.

This clone is a singleton in its sample. V usage is TRBV9 and J usage is TRBJ2-1; D gene ambiguous. Per germline, CDR1 SGDLS and CDR2 YYNGEE. This CDR3 contains 15 residues. Deletions cut 5 bases from V and 0 bases from J, with 12 bases between. The CDR3 coding sequence is TGTGCCAGCAGTTCTCCCGTTAGCTCCTACAATGAGCAGTTCTTC. Translating it yields CASSSPVSSYNEQFF.

The rearrangement joins TRBV30 to TRBJ1-1, with D unresolved. The CDR3 has 15 residues. The ends were cut back, 4 bases at V and 0 bases at J, with 15 bases in the middle. Per germline, CDR1 GTSNPN and CDR2 SVGIG (reference sequence). The CDR3, as DNA: TGTGCCTGGACTAGAAGCGGTTCCATGAACACTGAAGCTTTCTTT. It encodes CAWTRSGSMNTEAFF.

This chain uses TRBV30 with TRBJ2-3; no reliable D call. The CDR3 sequence is 12 residues long. From germline, CDR1 is GTSNPN and CDR2 SVGIG (reference sequence). Deletions cut 1 base from V and 3 bases from J, with 5 bases between. The DNA for the CDR3 is TGTGCCTGGAGTGCCCCTACAGATACGCAGTATTTT. Translated, it gives CAWSAPTDTQYF.

The V gene is TRBV9, the J gene TRBJ1-1, with 9 bases matching TRBD1. Trimming cost V 1 base and J 1 base; bases outside gene matches: 2. This CDR3 has 15 residues. The germline V gene encodes CDR1 SGDLS and CDR2 YYNGEE. CDR3 bases: TGTGCCAGCAGCGTATTGGGACAGGGGAACACTGAAGCTTTCTTT. This translates into CASSVLGQGNTEAFF.

V gene TRBV6-5 combines with J gene TRBJ1-1; the match to TRBD1 covers 7 bases. Germline V lookup: CDR1 MNHEY, CDR2 SVGAGI. CDR3 length: 15 residues. V dropped 5 bases and J dropped 1; count of bases not matched to a gene: 7. The CDR3 DNA is TGTGCCAGCAGTAACAGGGGAGGATGGAACACTGAAGCTTTCTTT. This gives the protein CASSNRGGWNTEAFF.

The V call is TRBV7-8, the J call TRBJ2-5; 7 bases align to TRBD2. Germline V gene lookup returns CDR1 SGHVS and CDR2 FQNEAQ. The CDR3 contains 14 residues. After removal of 5 bases from V and 5 bases from J, the junction contained 8 bases not matched to a gene. The CDR3 DNA reads TGTGCCAGCAGCCCCACCGGGGGGAGGGAGACCCAGTACTTC. Translation gives CASSPTGGRETQYF.

This clone was observed a handful of times. The V and J genes are TRBV7-2 and TRBJ2-5; tentatively, D is TRBD1 (7 bases). Germline CDR1 reads SGHTA; CDR2 reads FQGNSA. The length of the CDR3 is 16 residues. V lost 7 bases and J lost 7, with 25 bases in between. The CDR3, as DNA: TGTGCCAGCACCCACCTCGCCGGGACAGATAGCGGGACCCAGTACTTC. Translated, it gives CASTHLAGTDSGTQYF.

The chain uses TRBV9 and TRBJ2-3; a possible D gene is TRBD2 (6 bases). V was pared by 0 bases and J by 0 bases, with 11 bases between. Germline CDR1 SGDLS, CDR2 YYNGEE. This CDR3 comprises 16 residues. CDR3 in amino acids: CASSVGERASTDTQYF. CDR3 DNA sequence: TGTGCCAGCAGCGTAGGCGAGCGGGCAAGCACAGATACGCAGTATTTT.

The chain recombines TRBV13 with TRBJ2-5; D is perhaps TRBD1 (6 bases). CDR3 size: 14 residues. In germline, CDR1 is PRHDT, CDR2 FYEKMQ (reference sequence). Trimming removed 5 bases at V and 6 bases at J, with 16 bases between. The CDR3 bases are TGTGCCAGCAGCCGGGACACCCTCGGAAAGACCCAGTACTTC. Its translation is CASSRDTLGKTQYF.

This chain connects TRBV19 to TRBJ2-1, with D possibly TRBD2 on 7 matching bases. CDR3 size: 15 residues. V dropped 5 bases and J dropped 0 bases, with 11 bases sitting between them. Germline assignment: CDR1 LNHDA and CDR2 SQIVND (reference sequence). CDR3 amino acids: CASSEGGSSYNEQFF. As DNA, the CDR3 is TGTGCCAGTAGTGAGGGGGGGAGCTCCTACAATGAGCAGTTCTTC.

This clone was seen just once. The J gene is TRBJ1-1, the V gene TRBV4-1; tentative D call: TRBD1 (6 bases). The CDR3 consists of 13 residues. Germline V lookup: CDR1 MGHRA, CDR2 YSYEKL. The V and J ends lost 4 bases and 11 bases respectively, with 17 bases between them. The CDR3 coding sequence is TGCGCCAGCAGCCCAACCGGACAGAGCATGGCTTTCTTT. Translation gives CASSPTGQSMAFF.